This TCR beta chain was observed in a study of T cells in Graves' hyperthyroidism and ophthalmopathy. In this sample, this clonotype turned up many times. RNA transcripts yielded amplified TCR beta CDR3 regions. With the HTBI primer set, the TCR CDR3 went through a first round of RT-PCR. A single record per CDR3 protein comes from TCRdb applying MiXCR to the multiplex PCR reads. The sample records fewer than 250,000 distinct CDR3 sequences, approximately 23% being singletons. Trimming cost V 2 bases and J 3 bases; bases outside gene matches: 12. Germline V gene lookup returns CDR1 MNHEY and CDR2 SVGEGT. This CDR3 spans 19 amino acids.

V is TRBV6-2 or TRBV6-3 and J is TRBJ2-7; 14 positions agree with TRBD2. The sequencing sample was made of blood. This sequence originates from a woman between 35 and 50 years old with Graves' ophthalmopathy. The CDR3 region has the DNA TGTGCCAGCAGTTACCGACTAGCGGGAGGGCCTCATCAACTCTACGAGCAGTACTTC. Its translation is CASSYRLAGGPHQLYEQYF.